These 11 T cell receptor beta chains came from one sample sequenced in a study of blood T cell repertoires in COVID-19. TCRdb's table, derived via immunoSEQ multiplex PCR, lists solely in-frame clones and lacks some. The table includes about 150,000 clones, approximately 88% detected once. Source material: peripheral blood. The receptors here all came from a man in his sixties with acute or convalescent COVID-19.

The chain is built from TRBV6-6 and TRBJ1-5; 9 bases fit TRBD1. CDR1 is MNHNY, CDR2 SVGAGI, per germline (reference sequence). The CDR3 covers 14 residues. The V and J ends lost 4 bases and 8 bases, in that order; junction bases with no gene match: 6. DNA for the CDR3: TGTGCCAGCAGTTTAGGGACAGGGCAGAAGCCCCAGCATTTT. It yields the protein CASSLGTGQKPQHF.

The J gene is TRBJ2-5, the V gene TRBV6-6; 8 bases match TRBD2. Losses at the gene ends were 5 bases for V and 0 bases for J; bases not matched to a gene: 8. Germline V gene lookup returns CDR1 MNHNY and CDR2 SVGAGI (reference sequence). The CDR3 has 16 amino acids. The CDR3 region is CASSGLSGAYQETQYF. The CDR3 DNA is TGTGCCAGCAGTGGTCTTAGCGGGGCGTACCAAGAGACCCAGTACTTC.

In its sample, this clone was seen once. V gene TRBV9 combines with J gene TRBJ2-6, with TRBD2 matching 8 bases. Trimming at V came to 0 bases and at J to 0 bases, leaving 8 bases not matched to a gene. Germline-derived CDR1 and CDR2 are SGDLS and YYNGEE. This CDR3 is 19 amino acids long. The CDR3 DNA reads TGTGCCAGCAGCGTAGCCTTAGGGCTAGCGGGCTCTGGGGCCAACGTCCTGACTTTC. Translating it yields CASSVALGLAGSGANVLTF.

The CDR3 bases are TGTGCCTGGACCTCGCTGGGGCCTGTAAAGACCCAGTACTTC. Its translation: CAWTSLGPVKTQYF. J is TRBJ2-5 and V is TRBV30; D possibly corresponds to TRBD1 (5 bases). Looked up from germline, CDR1 is GTSNPN and CDR2 is SVGIG (reference sequence). This CDR3 region has 14 residues. Trimming removed 4 bases at V and 6 bases at J, with 18 bases between.

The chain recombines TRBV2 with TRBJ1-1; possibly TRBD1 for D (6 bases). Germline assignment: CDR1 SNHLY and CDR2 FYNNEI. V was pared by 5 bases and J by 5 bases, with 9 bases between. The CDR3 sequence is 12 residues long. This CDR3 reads CASSPDRTEAFF. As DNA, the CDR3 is TGTGCCAGCAGTCCGGACAGAACTGAAGCTTTCTTT. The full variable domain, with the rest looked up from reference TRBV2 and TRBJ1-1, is EPEVTQTPSHQVTQMGQEVILRCVPISNHLYFYWYRQILGQKVEFLVSFYNNEISEKSEIFDDQFSVERPDGSNFTLKIRSTKLEDSAMYFCASSPDRTEAFFGQGTRLTVV.

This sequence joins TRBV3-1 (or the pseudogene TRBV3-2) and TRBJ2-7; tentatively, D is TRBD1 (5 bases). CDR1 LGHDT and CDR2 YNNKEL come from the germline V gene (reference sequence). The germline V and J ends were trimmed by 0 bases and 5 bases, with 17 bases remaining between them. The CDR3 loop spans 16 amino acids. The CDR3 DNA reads TGTGCCAGCAGCCAAGAGGCAGGGATCTCCCTCGACGAGCAGTACTTC. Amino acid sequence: CASSQEAGISLDEQYF.

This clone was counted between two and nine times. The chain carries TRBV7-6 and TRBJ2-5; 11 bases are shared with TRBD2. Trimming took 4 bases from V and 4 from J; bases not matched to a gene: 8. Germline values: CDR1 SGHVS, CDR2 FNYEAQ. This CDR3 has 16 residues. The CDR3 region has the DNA TGTGCCAGCAGCTCCGGGATACTAGCGGGGGTAGAGACCCAGTACTTC. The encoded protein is CASSSGILAGVETQYF. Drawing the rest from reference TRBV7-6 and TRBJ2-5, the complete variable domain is GAGVSQSPRYKVTKRGQDVALRCDPISGHVSLYWYRQALGQGPEFLTYFNYEAQQDKSGLPNDRFSAERPEGSISTLTIQRTEQRDSAMYRCASSSGILAGVETQYFGPGTRLLVL.

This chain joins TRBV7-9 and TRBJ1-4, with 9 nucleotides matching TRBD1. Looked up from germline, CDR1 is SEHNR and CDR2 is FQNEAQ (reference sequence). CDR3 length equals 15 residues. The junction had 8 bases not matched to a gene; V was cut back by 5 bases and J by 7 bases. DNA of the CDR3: TGTGCCAGCAGCCAGACAGGGGGGTTAGGTGAAAAACTGTTTTTT. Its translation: CASSQTGGLGEKLFF.

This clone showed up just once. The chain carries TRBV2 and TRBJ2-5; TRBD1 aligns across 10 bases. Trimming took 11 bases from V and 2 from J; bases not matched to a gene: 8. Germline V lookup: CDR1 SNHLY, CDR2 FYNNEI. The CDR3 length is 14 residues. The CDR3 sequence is CAGDRGQSQETQYF. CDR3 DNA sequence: TGTGCCGGGGACAGGGGCCAATCTCAAGAGACCCAGTACTTC.

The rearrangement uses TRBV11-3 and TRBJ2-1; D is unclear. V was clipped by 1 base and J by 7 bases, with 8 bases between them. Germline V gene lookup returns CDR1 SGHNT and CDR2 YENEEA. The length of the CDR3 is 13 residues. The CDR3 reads CASSLVSGNEQFF. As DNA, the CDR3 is TGTGCCAGCAGCTTAGTTTCCGGGAATGAGCAGTTCTTC.

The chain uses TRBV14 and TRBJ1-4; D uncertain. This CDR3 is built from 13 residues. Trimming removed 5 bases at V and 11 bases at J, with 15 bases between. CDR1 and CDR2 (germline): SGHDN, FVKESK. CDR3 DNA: TGTGCCAGCAGCTTAGACTCCCTAAGGAAACTGTTTTTT. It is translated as CASSLDSLRKLFF.